The rows below give T cell receptor beta chains drawn from one sample of a study of metastatic and nonmetastatic thyroid tumors. TCRdb reprocessed the PCR reads via MiXCR. This table holds under 100,000 clones, 8% to 9.5% found once. The specimen sequenced was blood. The receptors come from a female donor with papillary thyroid cancer or a benign thyroid nodule (not recorded which). Some clones in this sample may be carry-over from other donors' samples. Both conserved end residues are part of each CDR3. The order of the fields is CDR3 protein, CDR3 DNA, J gene, V gene, D gene, clone size. The D gene is left open where the match is weak. Some rows have no size entry. The others give once, few or many, or a class for an expanded clone.

CDR3 protein: CASSPTGRIDGYTF; CDR3 DNA: TGTGCCAGCAGCCCGACAGGGAGAATAGATGGCTACACCTTC; J gene: TRBJ1-2; V gene: TRBV6-1; D gene: TRBD1; clone size: .
CDR3 protein: CASSPEGRGYEQFF; CDR3 DNA: TGTGCCAGTAGTCCCGAGGGAAGGGGTTATGAGCAGTTCTTC; J gene: TRBJ2-1; V gene: TRBV19; D gene: .; clone size: few
CDR3 protein: CASSEASGGAYSYEQYF; CDR3 DNA: TGTGCCAGCAGTGAAGCTAGCGGGGGGGCCTATTCCTACGAGCAGTACTTC; J gene: TRBJ2-7; V gene: TRBV6-1; D gene: TRBD2; clone size: few
CDR3 protein: CASSRQGDTYEQYF; CDR3 DNA: TGTGCCAGCAGCCGACAGGGGGATACCTACGAGCAGTACTTC; J gene: TRBJ2-7; V gene: TRBV9; D gene: TRBD1; clone size: many
CDR3 protein: CASSPGGPRNTQYF; CDR3 DNA: TGTGCCAGCAGCCCCGGCGGGCCACGGAATACGCAGTATTTT; J gene: TRBJ2-3; V gene: TRBV28; D gene: .; clone size: many
CDR3 protein: CASSVEDRLSYEQYF; CDR3 DNA: TGTGCCAGCAGCGTAGAGGACAGGTTATCCTACGAGCAGTACTTC; J gene: TRBJ2-7; V gene: TRBV9; D gene: TRBD1; clone size: many
CDR3 protein: CASSWDTRSMNTEAFF; CDR3 DNA: TGTGCCAGCAGTTGGGACACCAGGAGTATGAACACTGAAGCTTTCTTT; J gene: TRBJ1-1; V gene: TRBV2; D gene: .; clone size: many
CDR3 protein: CAWGYGPGETQYF; CDR3 DNA: TGTGCCTGGGGTTACGGGCCTGGGGAGACCCAGTACTTC; J gene: TRBJ2-5; V gene: TRBV30; D gene: .; clone size: many
CDR3 protein: CAWGPGTGSVQYF; CDR3 DNA: TGTGCCTGGGGTCCCGGGACGGGTTCGGTTCAGTACTTC; J gene: TRBJ2-4; V gene: TRBV30; D gene: .; clone size: many
CDR3 protein: CSATRQGNYGYTF; CDR3 DNA: TGCAGTGCTACTAGACAGGGGAACTATGGCTACACCTTC; J gene: TRBJ1-2; V gene: TRBV20-1; D gene: TRBD1; clone size: many
CDR3 protein: CSVEGRTNTGELFF; CDR3 DNA: TGCAGCGTTGAAGGGCGGACGAACACCGGGGAGCTGTTTTTT; J gene: TRBJ2-2; V gene: TRBV29-1; D gene: .; clone size: many
CDR3 protein: CASIRGGVETQYF; CDR3 DNA: TGTGCCAGCATTAGGGGAGGTGTAGAGACCCAGTACTTC; J gene: TRBJ2-5; V gene: TRBV2; D gene: .; clone size: many
CDR3 protein: CASSFDRANTGELFF; CDR3 DNA: TGTGCCAGCAGCTTTGACAGGGCGAACACCGGGGAGCTGTTTTTT; J gene: TRBJ2-2; V gene: TRBV7-9; D gene: TRBD1; clone size: many
CDR3 protein: CASSQDLGIRGTEAFF; CDR3 DNA: TGTGCCAGCAGCCAAGATTTAGGGATTCGGGGAACTGAAGCTTTCTTT; J gene: TRBJ1-1; V gene: TRBV4-2; D gene: .; clone size: .
CDR3 protein: CSASVGGALGTEAFF; CDR3 DNA: TGCAGTGCTAGCGTCGGGGGGGCGCTCGGAACTGAAGCTTTCTTT; J gene: TRBJ1-1; V gene: TRBV20-1; D gene: .; clone size: many
CDR3 protein: CASSLFSTGTGELFF; CDR3 DNA: TGTGCCAGCAGCTTGTTCTCGACAGGCACCGGGGAGCTGTTTTTT; J gene: TRBJ2-2; V gene: TRBV5-5; D gene: .; clone size: .
CDR3 protein: CASSLLGLAGLETQYF; CDR3 DNA: TGTGCCAGCAGTTTACTCGGACTAGCGGGGCTGGAGACCCAGTACTTC; J gene: TRBJ2-5; V gene: TRBV6-5; D gene: TRBD2; clone size: many
CDR3 protein: CASNRWDRGLNQPQHF; CDR3 DNA: TGTGCCAGCAACCGATGGGACCGTGGACTCAATCAGCCCCAGCATTTT; J gene: TRBJ1-5; V gene: TRBV2; D gene: .; clone size: few
CDR3 protein: CASSLAAAGYEQYF; CDR3 DNA: TGTGCCAGCAGCCTGGCAGCGGCTGGGTACGAGCAGTACTTC; J gene: TRBJ2-7; V gene: TRBV7-2; D gene: .; clone size: many
CDR3 protein: CAWSVQGLGEKLFF; CDR3 DNA: TGTGCCTGGAGTGTACAGGGGCTCGGTGAAAAACTGTTTTTT; J gene: TRBJ1-4; V gene: TRBV30; D gene: TRBD1; clone size: many
CDR3 protein: CASTGSGNTIYF; CDR3 DNA: TGTGCCAGTACGGGCTCTGGAAACACCATATATTTT; J gene: TRBJ1-3; V gene: TRBV19; D gene: .; clone size: .
CDR3 protein: CASSAEGQGAVSEQYF; CDR3 DNA: TGTGCCAGTAGTGCTGAGGGACAGGGGGCGGTTTCCGAGCAGTACTTC; J gene: TRBJ2-7; V gene: TRBV19; D gene: TRBD1; clone size: many
CDR3 protein: CASSLHSYQETQYF; CDR3 DNA: TGCGCCAGCAGCTTGCACTCGTACCAAGAGACCCAGTACTTC; J gene: TRBJ2-5; V gene: TRBV5-1; D gene: .; clone size: many
CDR3 protein: CASSWDSSSYYQYF; CDR3 DNA: TGCGCCAGCAGCTGGGACAGTTCCTCCTACTATCAGTACTTC; J gene: TRBJ2-7; V gene: TRBV5-1; D gene: TRBD1; clone size: .
CDR3 protein: CASSLEGQAYGYTF; CDR3 DNA: TGTGCCAGCAGCTTAGAAGGACAGGCCTATGGCTACACCTTC; J gene: TRBJ1-2; V gene: TRBV7-2; D gene: TRBD1; clone size: many
CDR3 protein: CASSNAAGAETQYF; CDR3 DNA: TGTGCCAGTAGTAACGCGGCAGGAGCAGAGACCCAGTACTTC; J gene: TRBJ2-5; V gene: TRBV19; D gene: .; clone size: many
CDR3 protein: CAIRPGLAGKGEETQYF; CDR3 DNA: TGTGCCATCAGACCGGGACTAGCGGGGAAGGGGGAAGAGACCCAGTACTTC; J gene: TRBJ2-5; V gene: TRBV10-3; D gene: TRBD2; clone size: many
CDR3 protein: CASSYSGGDTGELFF; CDR3 DNA: TGTGCCAGCAGTTACAGCGGGGGGGACACCGGGGAGCTGTTTTTT; J gene: TRBJ2-2; V gene: TRBV6-2/TRBV6-3; D gene: TRBD2; clone size: many
CDR3 protein: CASSQDRLGGETQYF; CDR3 DNA: TGCGCCAGCAGCCAAGATCGACTAGGAGGCGAGACCCAGTACTTC; J gene: TRBJ2-5; V gene: TRBV4-1; D gene: .; clone size: many
CDR3 protein: CASSSTRGGTDTQYF; CDR3 DNA: TGTGCCAGCAGTTCTACCCGAGGGGGCACAGATACGCAGTATTTT; J gene: TRBJ2-3; V gene: TRBV6-1; D gene: .; clone size: many
CDR3 protein: CASATPGAWGSEGATDTQYF; CDR3 DNA: TGTGCCAGCGCGACCCCAGGGGCATGGGGCTCAGAAGGGGCCACAGATACGCAGTATTTT; J gene: TRBJ2-3; V gene: TRBV6-4; D gene: .; clone size: many
CDR3 protein: CASQDRGTGNTIYF; CDR3 DNA: TGTGCCAGCCAGGACAGGGGGACGGGAAACACCATATATTTT; J gene: TRBJ1-3; V gene: TRBV2; D gene: TRBD1; clone size: many
CDR3 protein: CASSLGPENTEAFF; CDR3 DNA: TGTGCCAGCAGCTTGGGTCCCGAGAACACTGAAGCTTTCTTT; J gene: TRBJ1-1; V gene: TRBV5-4; D gene: .; clone size: many
CDR3 protein: CASSFAPPVRYERYF; CDR3 DNA: TGTGCCAGCAGTTTTGCTCCCCCAGTACGCTACGAGCGGTACTTC; J gene: TRBJ2-7; V gene: TRBV27; D gene: .; clone size: .
CDR3 protein: CASSYAKTGVGNIQYF; CDR3 DNA: TGTGCCAGCAGTTACGCCAAAACAGGCGTTGGAAACATTCAGTACTTC; J gene: TRBJ2-4; V gene: TRBV6-2/TRBV6-3; D gene: .; clone size: .
CDR3 protein: CASTERLAGGPRPDTQYF; CDR3 DNA: TGTGCCAGCACCGAAAGACTAGCGGGGGGGCCAAGGCCAGATACGCAGTATTTT; J gene: TRBJ2-3; V gene: TRBV6-2/TRBV6-3; D gene: TRBD2; clone size: many
CDR3 protein: CASRPGLGDEQYF; CDR3 DNA: TGTGCCAGCAGACCCGGGTTGGGGGACGAGCAGTACTTC; J gene: TRBJ2-7; V gene: TRBV27; D gene: .; clone size: few
CDR3 protein: CASSIQYRASGANVLTF; CDR3 DNA: TGTGCCAGCAGTATCCAATACAGGGCCTCTGGGGCCAACGTCCTGACTTTC; J gene: TRBJ2-6; V gene: TRBV28; D gene: .; clone size: few
CDR3 protein: CASSARQRMNTEAFF; CDR3 DNA: TGTGCCAGCAGTGCCAGACAGAGGATGAACACTGAAGCTTTCTTT; J gene: TRBJ1-1; V gene: TRBV6-1; D gene: .; clone size: .
CDR3 protein: CASSSQALAGVNEQFF; CDR3 DNA: TGTGCCAGCAGCTCGCAGGCACTAGCGGGGGTTAATGAGCAGTTCTTC; J gene: TRBJ2-1; V gene: TRBV11-2; D gene: TRBD2; clone size: many
CDR3 protein: CASSEIRGAGTDTQYF; CDR3 DNA: TGTGCCAGCAGTGAAATTCGGGGGGCAGGCACAGATACGCAGTATTTT; J gene: TRBJ2-3; V gene: TRBV6-1; D gene: .; clone size: many
CDR3 protein: CSARSAQGGTEAFF; CDR3 DNA: TGCAGTGCTAGAAGCGCTCAGGGAGGTACTGAAGCTTTCTTT; J gene: TRBJ1-1; V gene: TRBV20-1; D gene: .; clone size: many
CDR3 protein: CASSLEAAANEQFF; CDR3 DNA: TGCGCCAGCAGCTTGGAAGCAGCGGCGAATGAGCAGTTCTTC; J gene: TRBJ2-1; V gene: TRBV5-1; D gene: .; clone size: many
CDR3 protein: CASSLFYATNTGELFF; CDR3 DNA: TGTGCCAGCAGCTTGTTTTACGCCACGAACACCGGGGAGCTGTTTTTT; J gene: TRBJ2-2; V gene: TRBV5-5; D gene: .; clone size: many
CDR3 protein: CSAKRGNSTDTQYF; CDR3 DNA: TGCAGTGCTAAGCGGGGCAATAGCACGGATACGCAGTATTTT; J gene: TRBJ2-3; V gene: TRBV20-1; D gene: TRBD2; clone size: .
CDR3 protein: CASSPGRNTEAFF; CDR3 DNA: TGTGCCAGCAGCCCCGGAAGGAACACTGAAGCTTTCTTT; J gene: TRBJ1-1; V gene: TRBV13; D gene: .; clone size: many
CDR3 protein: CASSLSQGSQPQHF; CDR3 DNA: TGTGCCAGCAGTTTATCTCAGGGAAGTCAGCCCCAGCATTTT; J gene: TRBJ1-5; V gene: TRBV12-3/TRBV12-4; D gene: .; clone size: many
CDR3 protein: CASSLGTAQPQHF; CDR3 DNA: TGTGCCAGCAGCCTAGGGACAGCTCAGCCCCAGCATTTT; J gene: TRBJ1-5; V gene: TRBV6-1; D gene: TRBD1; clone size: many
CDR3 protein: CASRILAETAANEKLFF; CDR3 DNA: TGTGCCAGCAGAATCCTCGCCGAGACAGCAGCTAATGAAAAACTGTTTTTT; J gene: TRBJ1-4; V gene: TRBV6-1; D gene: .; clone size: .
CDR3 protein: CASSLGGGTPYEQYF; CDR3 DNA: TGTGCCAGCAGCTTAGGGGGTGGGACCCCCTACGAGCAGTACTTC; J gene: TRBJ2-7; V gene: TRBV11-3; D gene: .; clone size: many
CDR3 protein: CASNPPDYGYTF; CDR3 DNA: TGTGCCAGCAACCCCCCGGACTATGGCTACACCTTC; J gene: TRBJ1-2; V gene: TRBV2; D gene: .; clone size: many